The clone carrying this TCR beta chain was detected only a few times. Its specificity is not known. The V end lost 4 bases, the J end lost 7 bases, and 17 bases lay between the germline ends. The CDR3 runs to 15 residues. CDR1 SGHKS and CDR2 YYEKEE come from the germline V gene (reference sequence). Measured with immunoSEQ multiplex PCR; TCRdb has only the in-frame clones, and not every one. Of tens of thousands of clones detected, approximately 91% appear once; the ten largest clones hold 10% to 15%. These data come from a study of OX40 agonist ivuxolimab in advanced cancers. Whole-study context: Across the patients, intravenous ivuxolimab was delivered every 2 weeks at 0.01 to 10 mg/kg.

Study results and limitations: Expanded peripheral T cells had an undetermined antigen specificity. At doses 0.1 to 3.0 mg/kg, CD4+ and CD8+ clones expanded. Partial responders at 0.1-3.0 mg/kg showed near-lowest clonal expansion.

The chain is built from TRBV5-5 and TRBJ1-4, with D hard to call. The clonotype was recovered from an adult with an advanced solid tumor such as melanoma, head and neck, liver or kidney cancer. This sample comprised CD4+ or CD8+ T cells sorted from blood, obtained in a trial of the OX40 agonist ivuxolimab. The CDR3 spells CASSRGFSNTEKLFF. The CDR3, as DNA: TGTGCCAGCAGCCGAGGGTTCTCTAATACTGAAAAACTGTTTTTT.